This is a list of T cell receptor beta chains from one sample in a study of identical twins. TCRdb re-called the 5' RACE reads through MiXCR, storing one row per CDR3 protein. The repertoire holds roughly 720,000 distinct CDR3 sequences, with 18% as singletons. In addition, the sample was reused for a study of T cells expressing NK-cell markers.

What was sequenced was PBMCs. The receptors derive from a woman aged 18-29 years in good health. CDR3s include the opening cysteine and the closing phenylalanine or tryptophan. Fields, in order: D gene, J gene, clone size, V gene, CDR3 protein, CDR3 DNA. A D gene is named only where the DNA matches it firmly. Clone size is not always given. Where it is, it says once, few, many or a class for expanded clones.

NA | TRBJ2-1 | few | TRBV12-5 | CASVGGAHNEQFF | TGTGCTAGTGTTGGGGGGGCCCACAATGAGCAGTTCTTC
NA | TRBJ2-5 | NA | TRBV25-1 | CASSHSGGETQYF | TGTGCCAGCAGTCATAGCGGCGGAGAGACCCAGTACTTC
TRBD2 | TRBJ2-4 | NA | TRBV2 | CASNRASGVGYF | TGTGCCAGCAACCGGGCTAGCGGGGTCGGGTACTTC
TRBD2 | TRBJ2-7 | NA | TRBV20-1 | CSASGRDSYEQYF | TGCAGTGCTAGCGGGAGGGATTCCTACGAGCAGTACTTC
NA | TRBJ2-5 | few | TRBV3-1 | CASSHLRLGQQETQYF | TGTGCCAGCAGCCACCTAAGACTAGGACAACAAGAGACCCAGTACTTC
TRBD1 | TRBJ2-7 | few | TRBV6-5 | CASSSPGTGGYEQYF | TGTGCCAGCAGTTCGCCCGGGACAGGGGGCTACGAGCAGTACTTC
NA | TRBJ1-1 | few | TRBV3-1 | CASSQGAAMNTEAFF | TGTGCCAGCAGCCAAGGAGCAGCTATGAACACTGAAGCTTTCTTT
NA | TRBJ2-5 | NA | TRBV11-3 | CASTPGGWYQETQYF | TGTGCCAGCACTCCGGGGGGCTGGTACCAAGAGACCCAGTACTTC
NA | TRBJ1-4 | few | TRBV12-3/TRBV12-4 | CASSSDIRLFF | TGTGCCAGCAGTTCAGACATAAGACTGTTTTTT
TRBD1 | TRBJ2-2 | NA | TRBV5-1 | CASRPTGGQLFF | TGCGCCAGCAGACCTACAGGGGGGCAGCTGTTTTTT
NA | TRBJ2-7 | NA | TRBV20-1 | CSARDGGQPPLF | TGCAGTGCTAGAGACGGGGGACAGCCCCCCCTTTTC
NA | TRBJ2-7 | many | TRBV28 | CASSSSGPYEQYF | TGTGCCAGCAGTAGTTCGGGACCTTACGAGCAGTACTTC
NA | TRBJ2-1 | NA | TRBV20-1 | CSARDRDYNEQFF | TGCAGTGCTAGAGACCGGGACTACAATGAGCAGTTCTTC
NA | TRBJ1-3 | NA | TRBV12-3/TRBV12-4 | CASRPLSRNTIYF | TGTGCCAGCAGACCCCTCAGCAGAAACACCATATATTTT
NA | TRBJ2-1 | NA | TRBV6-4 | CASSDSALGPRPVYNEQFF | TGTGCCAGCAGTGACTCGGCTCTCGGACCTCGACCCGTCTACAATGAGCAGTTCTTC
TRBD2 | TRBJ2-1 | NA | TRBV6-1 | CASLRLAGGYEQFF | TGTGCCAGCCTCAGACTAGCGGGGGGATATGAGCAGTTCTTC
TRBD2 | TRBJ2-1 | NA | TRBV6-1 | CASSQTSGGNNEQFF | TGTGCCAGCAGCCAGACTAGCGGGGGGAACAATGAGCAGTTCTTC
TRBD2 | TRBJ2-2 | NA | TRBV5-1 | CASSLGLAGVRTGELFF | TGCGCCAGCAGCTTGGGACTAGCGGGAGTTCGCACCGGGGAGCTGTTTTTT
NA | TRBJ2-2 | NA | TRBV9 | CASSVAFGPPNTGELFF | TGTGCCAGCAGCGTAGCTTTTGGACCACCGAACACCGGGGAGCTGTTTTTT
TRBD1 | TRBJ2-5 | NA | TRBV6-2/TRBV6-3 | CASSYSGQWGETQYF | TGTGCCAGCAGTTACTCGGGACAGTGGGGAGAGACCCAGTACTTC
NA | TRBJ2-1 | few | TRBV20-1 | CSANGAPNAYNEQFF | TGCAGTGCTAACGGAGCCCCTAATGCCTACAATGAGCAGTTCTTC
TRBD2 | TRBJ2-1 | few | TRBV7-2 | CASSLVRETSPYNEQFF | TGTGCCAGCAGCTTAGTACGGGAGACTAGCCCCTACAATGAGCAGTTCTTC
NA | TRBJ2-4 | few | TRBV15 | CATSAPRGSLAKNIQYF | TGTGCCACCAGCGCCCCGAGGGGTTCCTTAGCCAAAAACATTCAGTACTTC
NA | TRBJ2-7 | NA | TRBV20-1 | CSASLMTVPSYEQYF | TGCAGTGCTAGCCTTATGACAGTGCCCTCCTACGAGCAGTACTTC
TRBD1 | TRBJ2-1 | NA | TRBV6-2/TRBV6-3 | CASDSIKPGQGANEQFF | TGTGCCAGCGATTCGATCAAACCGGGACAGGGGGCCAATGAGCAGTTCTTC
NA | TRBJ2-7 | many | TRBV12-3/TRBV12-4 | CASSLEGGSYEQYF | TGTGCCAGCAGTTTAGAGGGCGGGTCCTACGAGCAGTACTTC
TRBD2 | TRBJ2-1 | NA | TRBV3-1 | CASSQEGLAGGRYNEQFF | TGTGCCAGCAGCCAAGAAGGGCTAGCGGGGGGGAGATACAATGAGCAGTTCTTC
NA | TRBJ2-3 | NA | TRBV12-3/TRBV12-4 | CASSSPRSDTQYF | TGTGCCAGCAGTTCCCCCAGGTCAGATACGCAGTATTTT